Here is one T cell receptor beta chain with its context. Its target is not known. The data were obtained in a study of cytomegalovirus exposure and HLA in healthy donors. Overall study results and limits: Association of a missense DCLRE1C variant with TCR beta V- and J-gene trimming was reported in a later analysis.

Primers included in the PCR were 60 Vbeta and 13 Jbeta primers. Here immunoSEQ multiplex PCR was the method, and the copy in TCRdb shows in-frame clones only, minus some. The sample includes roughly 200,000 clones. This CDR3 region has 13 residues. Between the trimmed V and J ends, which lost 4 bases and 2 bases, there was a span of 9 bases. Germline V gene data show CDR1 as LNHDA and CDR2 as SQIVND (reference sequence). Sequencing was carried out using PBMCs. This sequence joins TRBV19 and TRBJ2-7, with D uncertain. This receptor was taken from a girl aged 2-10 years in good health and CMV-seropositive. CDR3: CASSRADTYEQYF. In DNA form, the CDR3 reads TGTGCCAGTAGTAGGGCAGATACCTACGAGCAGTACTTC.